These T cell receptor beta chains were read from a single sample in a study of response to subunit inactivated influenza vaccine. TCRdb re-called the RT-PCR reads through MiXCR, storing one row per CDR3 protein. The profile covers some 180,000 distinct CDR3 sequences, with approximately 9.2% appearing a single time and approximately 11% taken by the ten largest. The sequencing used non-naive T cells sorted from PBMCs, collected on the day of vaccination. All receptors come from a man aged 50-59 years who received an inactivated influenza vaccine. The CDR3 runs from the conserved cysteine through the conserved F or W. Fields, in order: J gene, CDR3 length, clone size, V gene, D gene, CDR3 protein, CDR3 DNA. The D gene is left open where the match is weak. The size of a clone is reported for some rows only, either as once, few or many, or as a class for expanded clones.

>TRBJ2-1|19|-|TRBV20-1|TRBD2
CSARIIQAGVGNSYNEQFF
TGCAGTGCTAGAATCATCCAAGCGGGAGTGGGGAACTCCTACAATGAGCAGTTCTTC
>TRBJ2-3|14|-|TRBV9|-
CASSQTTGKDTQYF
TGTGCCAGCAGCCAGACCACAGGGAAAGATACGCAGTATTTT
>TRBJ2-1|16|-|TRBV4-1|TRBD2
CASSHEAGDDYNEQFF
TGCGCCAGCAGCCATGAAGCGGGAGATGACTACAATGAGCAGTTCTTC
>TRBJ2-5|15|few|TRBV20-1|TRBD2
CSARLAGGSSETQYF
TGCAGTGCGAGACTAGCGGGGGGCAGCAGTGAGACCCAGTACTTC
>TRBJ2-4|14|-|TRBV29-1|-
CSVTVSSAKNIQYF
TGCAGCGTAACCGTCAGTTCGGCCAAAAACATTCAGTACTTC
>TRBJ1-5|15|few|TRBV4-1|-
CASSQARGAFQPQHF
TGCGCCAGCAGCCAAGCTCGGGGGGCCTTTCAGCCCCAGCATTTT
>TRBJ2-7|15|many|TRBV16|-
CASSQGGQSSYEQYF
TGTGCCAGCAGCCAAGGGGGACAATCCTCCTACGAGCAGTACTTC
>TRBJ2-3|19|-|TRBV28|-
CASSFGINPLRTSTDTQYF
TGTGCCAGCAGTTTCGGGATAAACCCCTTGCGAACTAGCACAGATACGCAGTATTTT
>TRBJ2-1|13|-|TRBV6-1|-
CASGIRRYNEQFF
TGTGCCAGCGGGATTCGGCGCTACAATGAGCAGTTCTTC
>TRBJ2-7|12|-|TRBV29-1|TRBD1
CSVTGQGHEQYF
TGCAGCGTCACGGGACAGGGCCACGAGCAGTACTTC
>TRBJ1-2|13|many|TRBV20-1|-
CSASELLSYGYTF
TGCAGTGCTAGTGAACTCCTGTCCTATGGCTACACCTTC
>TRBJ2-7|14|-|TRBV18|-
CASSRAERGGEQYF
TGTGCCAGCTCACGAGCGGAGAGGGGAGGCGAGCAGTACTTC
>TRBJ1-2|14|many|TRBV12-3/TRBV12-4|TRBD1
CASSLGQGSYGYTF
TGTGCCAGCAGTCTGGGACAGGGCAGCTATGGCTACACCTTC
>TRBJ1-1|14|-|TRBV12-3/TRBV12-4|-
CASSYGTRDTEAFF
TGTGCCAGCAGTTATGGGACGAGGGACACTGAAGCTTTCTTT
>TRBJ2-7|11|-|TRBV3-1|-
CASRGLYEQYF
TGTGCCAGCAGGGGGCTTTACGAGCAGTACTTC
>TRBJ2-5|14|-|TRBV5-6|-
CASSLVGYLETQYF
TGTGCCAGCAGCTTGGTCGGCTACTTAGAGACCCAGTACTTC
>TRBJ1-3|16|-|TRBV4-2|-
CASSQETGSTGNTIYF
TGTGCCAGCAGCCAAGAGACAGGAAGTACTGGAAACACCATATATTTT
>TRBJ1-1|15|few|TRBV27|-
CASSLSWGGRTEAFF
TGTGCCAGCAGTTTATCGTGGGGGGGGCGGACTGAAGCTTTCTTT
>TRBJ2-1|13|few|TRBV20-1|TRBD2
CSFSGSGGNEQFF
TGCAGTTTTTCGGGTAGCGGGGGGAATGAGCAGTTCTTC
>TRBJ2-1|17|few|TRBV6-5|-
CASSYLGDFSSYNEQFF
TGTGCCAGCAGTTACTTGGGGGACTTTAGCTCCTACAATGAGCAGTTCTTC